This T cell receptor beta chain stems from a study of blood T cell repertoires in COVID-19. About the research overall: Donors in the United States, Italy and Spain gave samples during acute or convalescent COVID-19. PBMCs, B-cell-depleted T cells, or T cells provided the cDNA or gDNA that made up the material.

In its sample, this clone was seen once. This CDR3 region has 15 residues. Per the germline V gene, CDR1 is MNHEY and CDR2 is SVGEGT. V dropped 2 bases and J dropped 2 bases, with 10 bases sitting between them. Under the authors' procedure: Reference gene primer amplification gave nucleated cell count estimates. Sequencing was performed with immunoSEQ multiplex PCR; in TCRdb, only in-frame clones are kept and a portion is missing. V, J and clone size derive from that table, while D and trimming were established from the DNA sequence. The table lists around 130,000 clones, 65% to 85% of them singletons, with about a sixth in the top ten.

Sequencing was done on a sample of peripheral blood. This clonotype was obtained from a woman aged 80 or over with acute or convalescent COVID-19. V and J are TRBV6-2 or TRBV6-3 and TRBJ1-5; TRBD1 might be the D (5 bases). The CDR3 is CASSYRGAGNQPQHF. In DNA, the CDR3 is TGTGCCAGCAGTTACCGCGGGGCTGGCAATCAGCCCCAGCATTTT.